These T cell receptor beta chains were read from a single sample in a study of shared clonotypes between healthy human individuals. Assay: immunoSEQ multiplex PCR; the TCRdb copy retains only in-frame clones and omits some. The repertoire holds around 600,000 clones, 95% to 98% seen once, with 0.3% in the top ten. The sample comprised naive CD8+ T cells sorted from blood. These receptors all stem from a young man in good health. CDR3s include the opening cysteine and the closing phenylalanine or tryptophan. D genes are given only for firm matches. Size is omitted from some rows. Given values are once, few, many or a class for expanded clones.

>once|TRBV5-5|TRBD1|TRBJ1-5
CASSSNRQGGKPQHF
TGTGCCAGCAGCTCAAACCGACAGGGTGGTAAGCCCCAGCATTTT
>.|TRBV2|TRBD2|TRBJ2-3
CASSGRIERLAGSTDTQYF
TGTGCCAGCAGCGGGAGAATCGAGAGACTAGCGGGAAGCACAGATACGCAGTATTTT
>.|TRBV5-1|.|TRBJ2-5
CASSKPRGEQETQYF
TGCGCCAGCAGCAAGCCTCGGGGCGAACAAGAGACCCAGTACTTC
>.|TRBV6-5|.|TRBJ1-3
CASSYSPGNTIYF
TGTGCCAGCAGTTACTCCCCGGGAAACACCATATATTTT
>once|TRBV27|TRBD1|TRBJ2-1
CASSGTGVDNEQFF
TGTGCCAGCAGCGGGACAGGGGTAGACAATGAGCAGTTCTTC
>.|TRBV4-1|.|TRBJ2-7
CASSQGGPHEQYF
TGCGCCAGCAGCCAAGGAGGGCCCCACGAGCAGTACTTC
>.|TRBV29-1|.|TRBJ1-5
CSVEDDFEQPQHF
TGCAGCGTTGAAGATGATTTTGAGCAGCCCCAGCATTTT
>.|TRBV4-3|TRBD2|TRBJ2-2
CASSQGSAGGPTGELFF
TGCGCCAGCAGCCAAGGATCTGCGGGAGGGCCTACCGGGGAGCTGTTTTTT
>.|TRBV18|.|TRBJ1-1
CASSPPGRGGMNTEAFF
TGTGCCAGCTCACCACCGGGAAGGGGGGGGATGAACACTGAAGCTTTCTTT
>.|TRBV7-9|.|TRBJ2-1
CASTQTSLNEQFF
TGTGCCAGCACCCAGACTAGTTTGAATGAGCAGTTCTTC
>.|TRBV27|.|TRBJ1-5
CASSPDPSQPQHF
TGTGCCAGCAGTCCCGATCCCTCTCAGCCCCAGCATTTT
>.|TRBV7-7|TRBD2|TRBJ2-1
CASSPPSGRSPSNEQFF
TGTGCTAGCAGCCCGCCCAGCGGGAGGTCCCCTAGCAATGAGCAGTTCTTC
>once|TRBV28|.|TRBJ2-2
CASRNPRDWFTGELFF
TGTGCCAGCAGGAACCCCCGGGACTGGTTCACCGGGGAGCTGTTTTTT
>.|TRBV21-1|.|TRBJ2-3
CASSNKKGSRVPDTQYF
TGTGCCAGCAGCAATAAAAAGGGGTCTCGGGTCCCAGATACGCAGTATTTT
>.|TRBV29-1|.|TRBJ2-6
CSVESWDSGANVLTF
TGCAGCGTTGAAAGTTGGGACTCTGGGGCCAACGTCCTGACTTTC
>.|TRBV29-1|.|TRBJ2-7
CSVEKGQSYEQYF
TGCAGCGTTGAGAAGGGTCAGTCCTACGAGCAGTACTTC
>.|TRBV29-1|.|TRBJ2-7
CSVGGTGLGYEQYF
TGCAGCGTTGGCGGGACCGGCCTGGGGTACGAGCAGTACTTC
>.|TRBV11-2|.|TRBJ2-7
CASSLSSSNRYEQYF
TGTGCCAGCAGCTTATCTAGCTCAAACCGTTACGAGCAGTACTTC
>.|TRBV2|.|TRBJ2-7
CASIGRLGEQYF
TGTGCCAGCATTGGCCGATTAGGCGAGCAGTACTTC
>.|TRBV13|.|TRBJ2-3
CASSQGLSTDTQYF
TGTGCCAGCAGCCAAGGACTGAGCACAGATACGCAGTATTTT
>.|TRBV5-1|TRBD2|TRBJ2-2
CASSLEITFTSVPTGELFF
TGCGCCAGCAGCTTGGAAATAACGTTCACTAGCGTACCCACCGGGGAGCTGTTTTTT
>.|TRBV4-3|TRBD1|TRBJ2-7
CASSQGRQGAHEQYF
TGCGCCAGCAGCCAAGGTCGACAGGGGGCTCACGAGCAGTACTTC
>.|TRBV2|.|TRBJ1-4
CASGRTVTNEKLFF
TGTGCCAGCGGAAGGACAGTTACTAATGAAAAACTGTTTTTT
>.|TRBV6-5|.|TRBJ2-2
CASSYSGANTGELFF
TGTGCCAGCAGTTACTCGGGAGCGAACACCGGGGAGCTGTTTTTT
>.|TRBV5-5|.|TRBJ2-1
CASSPDGYNEQFF
TGTGCCAGCAGCCCGGACGGTTACAATGAGCAGTTCTTC
>.|TRBV5-1|.|TRBJ2-5
CASSPLTAGVEETQYF
TGCGCCAGCAGCCCCCTAACGGCAGGGGTGGAAGAGACCCAGTACTTC
>.|TRBV6-1|.|TRBJ2-7
CASTNTRYEQYF
TGTGCCAGCACCAACACACGGTACGAGCAGTACTTC
>once|TRBV27|.|TRBJ2-1
CAIRAVGYNEQFF
TGTGCCATTAGGGCCGTGGGGTACAATGAGCAGTTCTTC
>.|TRBV11-2|.|TRBJ2-5
CASSLDGLWRLQETQYF
TGTGCCAGCAGCTTAGATGGGCTCTGGCGCCTCCAAGAGACCCAGTACTTC
>.|TRBV11-3|.|TRBJ2-2
CASSLDGGTGELFF
TGTGCCAGCAGCTTAGACGGGGGCACCGGGGAGCTGTTTTTT
>.|TRBV6-5|.|TRBJ2-1
CASSYGGADNEQFF
TGTGCCAGCAGTTACGGGGGGGCAGACAATGAGCAGTTCTTC
>.|TRBV29-1|TRBD2|TRBJ2-7
CSVGLAGAYEQYF
TGCAGCGTGGGACTAGCGGGAGCCTACGAGCAGTACTTC
>.|TRBV7-9|TRBD1|TRBJ2-1
CASSSLIRDSSYNEQFF
TGTGCCAGCAGCTCACTAATTCGGGACAGCTCCTACAATGAGCAGTTCTTC
>.|TRBV28|.|TRBJ2-7
CASSFSRGYEQYF
TGTGCCAGCAGTTTTTCTAGGGGCTACGAGCAGTACTTC
>.|TRBV9|.|TRBJ2-6
CASSEVSGANVLTF
TGTGCCAGCAGCGAGGTCTCTGGGGCCAACGTCCTGACTTTC
>.|TRBV5-6|TRBD2|TRBJ2-1
CASSLYTGGPHNEQFF
TGTGCCAGCAGCTTGTATACGGGAGGGCCCCACAATGAGCAGTTCTTC
>.|TRBV6-1|TRBD2|TRBJ2-7
CASSDRLAGFEQYF
TGTGCCAGCAGTGATCGACTAGCGGGATTCGAGCAGTACTTC
>.|TRBV6-6|.|TRBJ1-2
CALRALDYGYTF
TGTGCCCTAAGGGCCCTGGACTATGGCTACACCTTC
>.|TRBV4-3|.|TRBJ2-1
CASSQVSGLNNEQFF
TGCGCCAGCAGCCAAGTGTCTGGACTTAACAATGAGCAGTTCTTC
>once|TRBV6-1|.|TRBJ2-1
CASSDSERFSYNEQFF
TGTGCCAGCAGTGATTCCGAGAGATTCTCCTACAATGAGCAGTTCTTC
>.|TRBV9|TRBD2|TRBJ2-2
CASRNPVGLAPGELFF
TGTGCCAGCAGGAATCCGGTGGGACTAGCGCCCGGGGAGCTGTTTTTT
>.|TRBV9|TRBD2|TRBJ2-3
CASSATRGGTSGLTDTQYF
TGTGCCAGCAGCGCCACTAGGGGGGGAACTAGCGGCCTCACAGATACGCAGTATTTT
>.|TRBV7-9|.|TRBJ2-7
CASSLLPTATYEQYF
TGTGCCAGCAGCTTACTCCCGACAGCAACCTACGAGCAGTACTTC
>.|TRBV7-9|.|TRBJ1-1
CASSPNAGPDTEAFF
TGTGCCAGCAGCCCGAACGCGGGACCGGACACTGAAGCTTTCTTT
>.|TRBV6-5|TRBD1|TRBJ2-5
CASSQTGEKETQYF
TGTGCCAGCAGCCAGACAGGGGAAAAAGAGACCCAGTACTTC
>.|TRBV10-2|TRBD1|TRBJ2-7
CASTDPGQGDYEQYF
TGCGCCAGCACTGATCCGGGACAGGGGGACTACGAGCAGTACTTC
>.|TRBV6-1|TRBD2|TRBJ2-1
CASSEPVGLAGESPGNEQFF
TGTGCCAGCAGTGAACCGGTAGGACTAGCGGGAGAGAGTCCGGGGAATGAGCAGTTCTTC
>.|TRBV7-9|.|TRBJ1-1
CASSSRVRLNTEAFF
TGTGCCAGCAGCTCAAGGGTTCGGCTGAACACTGAAGCTTTCTTT
>.|TRBV29-1|TRBD2|TRBJ2-1
CSVEDLGLAGSEQFF
TGCAGCGTTGAAGACCTGGGACTAGCGGGGTCCGAGCAGTTCTTC
>.|TRBV27|.|TRBJ1-4
CASKRNLGEKLFF
TGTGCCAGCAAGAGGAACCTTGGGGAAAAACTGTTTTTT
>.|TRBV2|.|TRBJ1-1
CASSDSGAEAFF
TGTGCCAGCAGTGATTCCGGCGCTGAAGCTTTCTTT
>.|TRBV7-8|.|TRBJ2-2
CASRQVTGELFF
TGTGCCAGCAGGCAAGTCACCGGGGAGCTGTTTTTT
>once|TRBV4-3|.|TRBJ2-1
CASSQGLFNEQFF
TGCGCCAGCAGCCAAGGTTTGTTCAATGAGCAGTTCTTC
>.|TRBV18|TRBD1|TRBJ2-1
CASSPRAGTAYNEQFF
TGTGCCAGCTCACCGAGGGCCGGGACAGCGTACAATGAGCAGTTCTTC
>.|TRBV5-1|.|TRBJ2-1
CASSLVSYQAEQFF
TGCGCCAGCAGCTTGGTGTCCTATCAGGCTGAGCAGTTCTTC
>.|TRBV29-1|.|TRBJ1-1
CSVDDRGRENTEAFF
TGCAGCGTTGATGACAGAGGGAGGGAGAACACTGAAGCTTTCTTT
>.|TRBV9|.|TRBJ1-1
CASSEGGGTEAFF
TGTGCCAGCAGCGAGGGGGGTGGCACTGAAGCTTTCTTT
>.|TRBV10-3|.|TRBJ2-7
CAISGETIYEQYF
TGTGCCATCAGTGGGGAAACAATCTACGAGCAGTACTTC
>.|TRBV27|.|TRBJ2-7
CASSLRGFGEQYF
TGTGCCAGCAGTTTACGTGGGTTCGGCGAGCAGTACTTC